Shown below are 28 T cell receptor beta chains from a single sample sequenced in a study of monozygotic twins with inflammatory bowel disease. From its re-call of the 5' RACE reads, TCRdb lists each CDR3 protein once, without DNA. The table for this sample gives more than 100,000 distinct CDR3 sequences. Material for sequencing was blood. All receptors come from a human donor with ulcerative colitis or Crohn's disease, or a healthy co-twin of an affected twin (not recorded which).

This CDR3 is CSASLSTDTQYF. This sequence joins TRBV29-1 and TRBJ2-3. The germline V gene encodes CDR1 SQVTM and CDR2 ANQGSEA. The CDR3 spans 12 residues.

The chain couples TRBV4-3 to TRBJ1-1. Germline V gives CDR1 LGHNA, CDR2 YSLEER. The CDR3 consists of 15 residues. CDR3 protein: CASSLGVGFRTEAFF.

The rearrangement joins TRBV29-1 to TRBJ1-1; the TCRdb call, TRBD1, lacks DNA for checking. The CDR3 length is 14 residues. Germline V lookup: CDR1 SQVTM, CDR2 ANQGSEA. CDR3 sequence: CSVDQTGSNTEAFF.

This chain connects TRBV5-1 to TRBJ1-6. Per germline, CDR1 SGHRS and CDR2 YFSETQ. The CDR3 extends over 15 amino acids. The CDR3 here is CASSLDIGFNSPLHF.

The chain couples TRBV7-2 to TRBJ1-3; TCRdb returns TRBD1, unconfirmable since there is no DNA. CDR1 SGHTA and CDR2 FQGNSA come from the germline V gene. The CDR3 contains 13 residues. CDR3 protein: CASSRGSGNTIYF.

The chain has TRBV7-3 and TRBJ2-7; TCRdb selects TRBD1, and the lack of DNA leaves this call unchecked. The germline gives CDR1 SGHTA, CDR2 FQGTGA. The CDR3 is 15 amino acids. The CDR3 spells CASSLSPGGLGEQYF.

The CDR3 is CASSTDGSSYEQYF. The gene calls are TRBV5-1 and TRBJ2-7. Per germline, CDR1 SGHRS and CDR2 YFSETQ. This CDR3 contains 14 residues.

The chain combines TRBV14 with TRBJ2-7. The CDR3 spans 14 residues. Germline V gives CDR1 SGHDN, CDR2 FVKESK. CDR3 sequence: CASSQEFLSYEQYF.

Here the CDR3 reads CSAGRVHGLYGEAFF. The V gene is TRBV20-1, the J gene TRBJ1-1; the TRBD1 assignment by TCRdb is unverifiable without DNA. Germline CDR1 is DFQATT and CDR2 is SNEGSKA (reference sequence). The CDR3 is 15 residues long.

The gene calls are TRBV30 and TRBJ2-3; TCRdb's D gene call, TRBD2, goes unchecked for lack of DNA. From germline, CDR1 is GTSNPN and CDR2 SVGIG (reference sequence). The CDR3 covers 15 residues. CDR3 residues: CAWDFSGSPADTQYF.

The gene calls are TRBV5-4 and TRBJ2-3. The CDR3 runs 16 residues. From germline, CDR1 is SGHNT and CDR2 YYREEE (reference sequence). The CDR3 region is CASSPTTLTSTDTQYF.

The chain joins TRBV18 to TRBJ1-5. Germline loops: CDR1 KGHSH, CDR2 LQKENI. The CDR3 has 15 amino acids. The CDR3 is CASSATGTANQPQHF.

J is TRBJ2-1 and V is TRBV19. Germline V gene sequence: CDR1 LNHDA, CDR2 SQIVND (reference sequence). The length of the CDR3 is 11 residues. This CDR3 is CASMRLNEQFF.

CDR3 region: CASRRTAGVLYEQYF. The chain recombines TRBV19 with TRBJ2-7; TCRdb calls TRBD1, which cannot be checked without DNA. CDR1 and CDR2 from the germline V gene are LNHDA and SQIVND (reference sequence). The CDR3 is 15 residues long.

The gene calls are TRBV20-1 and TRBJ1-1; the TCRdb D gene call, TRBD1, has no DNA to confirm it. CDR1 is DFQATT and CDR2 is SNEGSKA in the germline V gene (reference sequence). The CDR3 is 11 amino acids. This CDR3 reads CSASDNWGAFF.

V gene TRBV7-2 combines with J gene TRBJ2-7; the D call from TCRdb, TRBD1, cannot be confirmed without DNA. There are 14 residues in the CDR3. Germline loops: CDR1 SGHTA, CDR2 FQGNSA. CDR3: CASSRRTGGDEQYF. The full variable domain, completed using reference TRBV7-2 and TRBJ2-7, is GAGVSQSPSNKVTEKGKDVELRCDPISGHTALYWYRQSLGQGLEFLIYFQGNSAPDKSGLPSDRFSAERTGGSVSTLTIQRTQQEDSAVYLCASSRRTGGDEQYFGPGTRLTVT.

The chain employs TRBV6-5 and TRBJ1-5. From germline, CDR1 is MNHEY and CDR2 SVGAGI. The CDR3 spans 12 residues. This CDR3 is CASSGVGQPQHF.

The rearrangement joins TRBV2 to TRBJ2-2. The CDR3 sequence is 12 residues long. The germline V gene encodes CDR1 SNHLY and CDR2 FYNNEI. The CDR3 here is CASIGLAGELFF.

This chain uses TRBV5-4 with TRBJ2-5. The CDR3 loop spans 12 amino acids. Looked up from germline, CDR1 is SGHNT and CDR2 is YYREEE (reference sequence). The CDR3 loop reads CASSQQEETQYF. The full variable domain, in which reference TRBV5-4 and TRBJ2-5 provide the parts outside the CDR3, is ETGVTQSPTHLIKTRGQQVTLRCSSQSGHNTVSWYQQALGQGPQFIFQYYREEENGRGNFPPRFSGLQFPNYSSELNVNALELDDSALYLCASSQQEETQYFGPGTRLLVL.

This chain links TRBV4-3 with TRBJ2-5; TCRdb indicates TRBD1, and absent DNA this call remains unverified. The CDR3 loop spans 13 amino acids. CDR1 LGHNA and CDR2 YSLEER come from the germline V gene. CDR3 residues: CASSLRDKETQYF.

The chain has TRBV20-1 and TRBJ2-2; TCRdb indicates TRBD1, and absent DNA this call remains unverified. The germline CDR1 and CDR2 sequences are DFQATT and SNEGSKA (reference sequence). The CDR3 extends over 14 amino acids. CDR3 amino acids: CSAPGLTNTGELSF.

The CDR3 region is CASSLTPPGSGNTIYF. The chain links TRBV7-2 to TRBJ1-3. Germline V gene lookup returns CDR1 SGHTA and CDR2 FQGNSA. The CDR3 consists of 16 residues.

The rearrangement joins TRBV29-1 to TRBJ2-2. Germline V gives CDR1 SQVTM, CDR2 ANQGSEA. There are 12 residues in the CDR3. CDR3 residues: CSVVQSTGELFF.

The chain is built from TRBV12-3 or TRBV12-4 and TRBJ1-5; the D call of TRBD1 rests on TCRdb alone, since no DNA is present to check it. This CDR3 is 14 amino acids long. CDR3 sequence reads: CASSLGAGGQPQHF.

The rearrangement uses TRBV3-1 and TRBJ2-7; no DNA is available, so the TRBD2 call from TCRdb remains unchecked. The CDR3 length is 14 residues. CDR1 LGHDT and CDR2 YNNKEL come from the germline V gene (reference sequence). CDR3 in amino acids: CASSQGRLAVEQYF.

V is TRBV6-2 or TRBV6-3 and J is TRBJ2-7; there is no DNA to check the TCRdb D call of TRBD2. The CDR3 length is 16 residues. Germline lookup yields CDR1 MNHEY and CDR2 SVGEGT. CDR3 sequence reads: CASSYSASGPPYEQYF.

The rearrangement uses TRBV24-1 and TRBJ2-2; TCRdb selects TRBD1, and the lack of DNA leaves this call unchecked. Germline V gene lookup returns CDR1 KGHDR and CDR2 SFDVKD. CDR3 length: 16 residues. The CDR3 here is CATGARRGENTGGLFF.

This chain joins TRBV7-9 and TRBJ1-2; TCRdb designates TRBD1, a call that cannot be tested without DNA. Germline V lookup: CDR1 SEHNR, CDR2 FQNEAQ (reference sequence). This CDR3 has 12 residues. The CDR3 region is CASSFTGDGYTF. The whole variable domain, remainder taken from reference TRBV7-9 and TRBJ1-2, is DTGVSQNPRHKITKRGQNVTFRCDPISEHNRLYWYRQTLGQGPEFLTYFQNEAQLEKSRLLSDRFSAERPKGSFSTLEIQRTEQGDSAMYLCASSFTGDGYTFGSGTRLTVV.